This T cell receptor beta chain was recorded in a study of blood T cells in healthy people across ages. The V gene's germline CDR1 is MDHEN and CDR2 SYDVKM. The junction had 7 bases not matched to a gene; V was cut back by 4 bases and J by 4 bases. This CDR3 spans 15 amino acids. General study findings and limits: Naive T cell percentage showed a strong correlation with TCR beta diversity.

In its sample, this clonotype was seen many times. The antigen is not known. PCR was performed a second time for about 6 to 12 cycles using a sample-barcoded 5' primer and a J-beta primer mix. Every molecule of cDNA carried a tag from a template-switch adaptor with 12 random nucleotides. Via MiXCR, TCRdb re-called the 5' RACE reads, giving one row per CDR3 protein. In the table there are some 320,000 distinct CDR3 sequences, around 30% of which are singletons. This chain joins TRBV28 and TRBJ1-2; TRBD1 matches 9 bases. The TCR was taken from a woman between 65 and 79 years old in good health. Sequencing was done on a sample of blood. The CDR3 DNA is TGTGCCAGCAGTTCGACGGGACAGGGCCTCTATGGCTACACCTTC. Protein sequence: CASSSTGQGLYGYTF.